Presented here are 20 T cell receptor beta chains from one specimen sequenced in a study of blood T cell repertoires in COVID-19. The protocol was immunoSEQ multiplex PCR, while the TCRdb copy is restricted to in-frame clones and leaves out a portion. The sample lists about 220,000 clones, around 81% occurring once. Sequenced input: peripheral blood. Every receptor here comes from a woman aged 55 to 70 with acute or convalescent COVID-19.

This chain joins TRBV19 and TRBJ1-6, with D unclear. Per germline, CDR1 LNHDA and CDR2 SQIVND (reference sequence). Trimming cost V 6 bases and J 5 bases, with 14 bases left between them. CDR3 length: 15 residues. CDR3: CASRSGERDNSPLHF. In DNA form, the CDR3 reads TGTGCCAGTAGGAGCGGAGAGAGGGATAATTCACCCCTCCACTTT.

CDR3 loop: CASSPNPGQGLNEKLFF. The CDR3 DNA reads as TGTGCCAGCAGCCCGAACCCGGGCCAGGGACTTAATGAAAAACTGTTTTTT. The V call is TRBV5-4, the J call TRBJ1-4; D possibly corresponds to TRBD1 (5 bases). CDR1 is SGHNT, CDR2 YYREEE, per germline (reference sequence). Trimming shortened V by 4 bases and J by 4 bases, and 20 bases separated the two germline ends. This CDR3 is 17 amino acids long.

The CDR3 DNA reads as TGTGCCAGCAGCTCTACTCCTCGGACAGCTTACTATGGCTACACCTTC. Its protein product is CASSSTPRTAYYGYTF. This chain connects TRBV7-9 to TRBJ1-2, with D perhaps matching TRBD1 (6 bases). Germline-derived CDR1 and CDR2 are SEHNR and FQNEAQ (reference sequence). The CDR3 is 16 residues long. Trimming left V 4 bases short and J 3 bases short, with 18 bases between.

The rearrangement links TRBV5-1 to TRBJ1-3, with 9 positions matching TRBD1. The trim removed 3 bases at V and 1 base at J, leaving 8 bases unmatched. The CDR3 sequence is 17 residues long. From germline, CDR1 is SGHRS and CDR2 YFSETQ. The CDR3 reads CASSSSGTGNSGNTIYF. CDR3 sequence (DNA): TGCGCCAGCAGCTCCTCCGGGACAGGGAATTCTGGAAACACCATATATTTT.

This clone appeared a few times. CDR3: CAWSAGPGLQINEQFF. DNA for the CDR3: TGTGCCTGGAGTGCCGGCCCGGGACTACAGATCAATGAGCAGTTCTTC. The genes are TRBV30 and TRBJ2-1, with 7 positions matching TRBD2. V lost 1 base, J lost 6 bases, and 12 bases stayed unmatched. From germline, CDR1 is GTSNPN and CDR2 SVGIG (reference sequence). There are 16 residues in the CDR3.

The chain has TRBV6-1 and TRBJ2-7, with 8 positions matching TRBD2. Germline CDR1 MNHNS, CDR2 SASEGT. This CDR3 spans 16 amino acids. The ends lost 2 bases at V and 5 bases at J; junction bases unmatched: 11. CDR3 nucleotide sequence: TGTGCCAGCAGTGAACATTTGCGGGGGGCCTTCGACGAGCAGTACTTC. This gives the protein CASSEHLRGAFDEQYF.

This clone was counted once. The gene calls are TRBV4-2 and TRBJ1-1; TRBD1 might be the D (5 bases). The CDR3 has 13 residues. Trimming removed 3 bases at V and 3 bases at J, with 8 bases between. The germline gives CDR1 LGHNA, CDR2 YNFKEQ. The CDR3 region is CASSQAGHTEAFF. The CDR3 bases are TGTGCCAGCAGCCAGGCGGGGCACACTGAAGCTTTCTTT.

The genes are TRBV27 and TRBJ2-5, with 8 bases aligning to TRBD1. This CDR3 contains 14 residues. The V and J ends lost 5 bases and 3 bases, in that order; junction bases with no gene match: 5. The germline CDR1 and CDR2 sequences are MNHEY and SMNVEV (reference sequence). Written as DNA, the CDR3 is TGTGCCAGCAGTCTCTCGGGACAGGAAGAGACCCAGTACTTC. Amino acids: CASSLSGQEETQYF.

Here the CDR3 reads CAWSVFRGFGTGELFF. CDR3 DNA sequence: TGTGCCTGGAGTGTATTCCGGGGGTTTGGGACCGGGGAGCTGTTTTTT. The chain has TRBV30 and TRBJ2-2; D possibly corresponds to TRBD2 (6 bases). The CDR3 length is 16 residues. Trimming removed 0 bases from V and 5 bases from J, with 16 bases in between. Germline CDR1 is GTSNPN and CDR2 is SVGIG (reference sequence).

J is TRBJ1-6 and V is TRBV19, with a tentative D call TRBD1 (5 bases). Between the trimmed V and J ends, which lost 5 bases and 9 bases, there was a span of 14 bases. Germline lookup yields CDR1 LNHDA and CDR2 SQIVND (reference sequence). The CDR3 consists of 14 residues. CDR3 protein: CASSLTERSSPLHF. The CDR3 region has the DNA TGTGCCAGTAGTTTGACAGAAAGGAGTTCACCCCTCCACTTT.

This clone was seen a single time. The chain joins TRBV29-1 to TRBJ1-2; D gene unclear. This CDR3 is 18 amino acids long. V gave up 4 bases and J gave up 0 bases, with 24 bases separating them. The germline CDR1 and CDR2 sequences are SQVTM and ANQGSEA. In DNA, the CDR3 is TGCAGCGTTGGCGCCCGCGGAACCCCCCGCCTATCTAACTATGGCTACACCTTC. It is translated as CSVGARGTPRLSNYGYTF.

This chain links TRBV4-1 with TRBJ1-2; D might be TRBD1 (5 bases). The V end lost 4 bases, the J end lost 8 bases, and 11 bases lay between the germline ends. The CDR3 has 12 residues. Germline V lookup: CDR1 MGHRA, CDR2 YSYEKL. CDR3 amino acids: CASSPNGGGYTF. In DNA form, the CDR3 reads TGCGCCAGCAGCCCCAATGGGGGGGGCTACACCTTC.

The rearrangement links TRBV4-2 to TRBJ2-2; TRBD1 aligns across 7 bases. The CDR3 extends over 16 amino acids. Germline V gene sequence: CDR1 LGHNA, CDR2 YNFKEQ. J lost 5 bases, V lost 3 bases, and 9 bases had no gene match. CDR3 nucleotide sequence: TGTGCCAGCAGCCAGACCAATACAGGGGTAACCGGGGAGCTGTTTTTT. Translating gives CASSQTNTGVTGELFF.

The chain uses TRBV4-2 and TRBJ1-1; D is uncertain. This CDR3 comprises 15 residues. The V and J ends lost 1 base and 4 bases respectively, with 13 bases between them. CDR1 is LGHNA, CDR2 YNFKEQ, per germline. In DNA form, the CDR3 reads TGTGCCAGCAGCCAAGCTCGCCAGGCAGTCACTGAAGCTTTCTTT. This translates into CASSQARQAVTEAFF.

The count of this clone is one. The CDR3 DNA follows: TGTGCCAGTAGTGCTCTGTCTGGACAGGGGGCTGGCACCTTC. Its translation: CASSALSGQGAGTF. The chain joins TRBV19 to TRBJ1-2, with 11 bases fitting TRBD1. With V trimmed by 5 bases and J by 13 bases, 12 bases remained unmatched. CDR1 is LNHDA and CDR2 is SQIVND in the germline V gene (reference sequence). This CDR3 has 14 residues.

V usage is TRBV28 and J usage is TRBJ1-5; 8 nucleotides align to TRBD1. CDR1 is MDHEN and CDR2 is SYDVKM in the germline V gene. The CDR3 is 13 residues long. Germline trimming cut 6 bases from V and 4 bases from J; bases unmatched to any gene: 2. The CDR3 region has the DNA TGTGCCAGCAGGGACAGGGCAAATCAGCCCCAGCATTTT. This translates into CASRDRANQPQHF.

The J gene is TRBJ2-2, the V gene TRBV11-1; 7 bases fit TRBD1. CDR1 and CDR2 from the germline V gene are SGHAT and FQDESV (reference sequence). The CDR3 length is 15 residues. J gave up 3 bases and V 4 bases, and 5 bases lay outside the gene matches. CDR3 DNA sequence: TGTGCCAGCAGCTCCAGACAGGGTTACACCGGGGAGCTGTTTTTT. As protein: CASSSRQGYTGELFF.

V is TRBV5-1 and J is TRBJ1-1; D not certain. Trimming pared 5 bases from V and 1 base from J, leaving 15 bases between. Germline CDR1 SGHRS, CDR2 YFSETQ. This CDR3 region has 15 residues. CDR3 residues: CASRLLEEPNTEAFF. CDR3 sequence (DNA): TGCGCCAGCAGACTACTGGAGGAACCGAACACTGAAGCTTTCTTT.

The CDR3 loop reads CAVHGSYGYTF. In DNA form, the CDR3 reads TGTGCCGTGCATGGGAGCTATGGCTACACCTTC. This rearrangement joins TRBV6-5 to TRBJ1-2, with unresolved D. The germline gives CDR1 MNHEY, CDR2 SVGAGI. The CDR3 is 11 residues long. Trimming took 11 bases from V and 4 from J, leaving 11 bases between them.

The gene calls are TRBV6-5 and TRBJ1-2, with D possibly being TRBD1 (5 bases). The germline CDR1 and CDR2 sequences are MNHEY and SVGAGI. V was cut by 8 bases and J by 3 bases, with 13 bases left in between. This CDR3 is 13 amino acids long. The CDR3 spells CASEMTVDYGYTF. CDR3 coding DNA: TGTGCCAGCGAGATGACAGTTGACTATGGCTACACCTTC.